The clone carrying this T cell receptor (gamma chain) was recorded many times. Its specificity is not known. PBMCs from patients and controls supplied the genomic DNA for sequencing. This CDR3 contains 11 residues. With 3 bases clipped from V and 12 bases from J, the junction kept 8 bases outside the gene matches. The germline V gene encodes CDR1 GITISATS and CDR2 ISYDGTV (reference sequence). TCRdb reanalyzed the multiplex PCR reads using CATT. The table records 4,000 to 4,500 gamma-chain clones, 7% to 7.5% of them present only once. The data were obtained in a study of gamma delta lymphoproliferative disorders and STAT genes. About the study: The EuroClonality-NGS protocol was used to prepare delta libraries. Broader study findings: Patient-control comparisons may be limited by differing T cell maturation stages. Nearly all major patient gamma and delta clonotypes were public; only a couple of gamma clonotypes were disease-private. In whole-repertoire clustering, gamma separated patients from controls, unlike delta.

The source of this sequence is a human donor in good health. Sequencing used blood. The chain links TRGV9 to TRGJ1 or TRGJ2. No J gene was available from TCRdb, and it was assigned here by a germline match of the DNA. The CDR3 loop is CALWESRGKLF. In nucleotides, the CDR3 is TGTGCCTTGTGGGAGTCTAGGGGGAAACTCTTT.